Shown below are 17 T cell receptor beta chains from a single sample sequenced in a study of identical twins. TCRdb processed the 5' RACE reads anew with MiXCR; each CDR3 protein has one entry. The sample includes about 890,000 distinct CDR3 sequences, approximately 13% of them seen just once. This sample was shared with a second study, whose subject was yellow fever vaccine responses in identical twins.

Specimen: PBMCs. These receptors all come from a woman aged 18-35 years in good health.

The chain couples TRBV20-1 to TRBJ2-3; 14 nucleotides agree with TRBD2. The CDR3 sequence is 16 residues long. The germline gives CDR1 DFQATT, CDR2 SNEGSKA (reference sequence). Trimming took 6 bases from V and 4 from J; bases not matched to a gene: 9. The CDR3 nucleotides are TGCAGTGCCCAGGGACTAGCGGGAGTCCCTTCAGATACGCAGTATTTT. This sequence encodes CSAQGLAGVPSDTQYF.

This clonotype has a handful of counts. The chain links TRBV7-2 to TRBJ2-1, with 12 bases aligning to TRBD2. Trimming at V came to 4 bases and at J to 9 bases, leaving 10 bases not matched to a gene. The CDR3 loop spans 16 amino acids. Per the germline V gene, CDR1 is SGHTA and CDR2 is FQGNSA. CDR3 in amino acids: CASSSRPSGGGSEQFF. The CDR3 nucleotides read TGTGCCAGCAGCTCCCGGCCTAGCGGGGGGGGAAGTGAGCAGTTCTTC.

The CDR3 sequence is CASSLGINSGANVLTF. CDR3 in DNA: TGTGCCAGCAGCTTAGGGATCAATTCTGGGGCCAACGTCCTGACTTTC. This rearrangement joins TRBV7-9 to TRBJ2-6; D is ambiguous. The CDR3 contains 16 residues. The germline gives CDR1 SEHNR, CDR2 FQNEAQ (reference sequence). Trimming took 1 base from V and 1 from J, leaving 8 bases between them. The full variable domain, completed using reference TRBV7-9 and TRBJ2-6, is DTGVSQNPRHKITKRGQNVTFRCDPISEHNRLYWYRQTLGQGPEFLTYFQNEAQLEKSRLLSDRFSAERPKGSFSTLEIQRTEQGDSAMYLCASSLGINSGANVLTFGAGSRLTVL.

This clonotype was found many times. The CDR3 nucleotides are TGTGCCAGCAGTTTGACATTGAACCAGGCTGGGCTCTACAATGAGCAGTTCTTC. Its protein product is CASSLTLNQAGLYNEQFF. J is TRBJ2-1 and V is TRBV27; D uncertain. The ends were cut back, 3 bases at V and 3 bases at J, with 21 bases in the middle. The CDR3 has 18 residues. Per the germline V gene, CDR1 is MNHEY and CDR2 is SMNVEV (reference sequence).

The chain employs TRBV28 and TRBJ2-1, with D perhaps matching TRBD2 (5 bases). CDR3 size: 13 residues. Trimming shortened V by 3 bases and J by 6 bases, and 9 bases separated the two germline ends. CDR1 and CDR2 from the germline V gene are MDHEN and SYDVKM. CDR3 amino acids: CASSFRLANEQFF. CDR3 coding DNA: TGTGCCAGCAGTTTTCGGCTAGCCAATGAGCAGTTCTTC.

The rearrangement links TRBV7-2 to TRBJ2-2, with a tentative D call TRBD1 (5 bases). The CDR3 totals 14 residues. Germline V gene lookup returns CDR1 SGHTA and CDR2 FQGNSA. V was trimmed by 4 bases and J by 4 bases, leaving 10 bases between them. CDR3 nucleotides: TGTGCCAGCAGCTCCCAGGGTGGCACCGGGGAGCTGTTTTTT. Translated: CASSSQGGTGELFF.

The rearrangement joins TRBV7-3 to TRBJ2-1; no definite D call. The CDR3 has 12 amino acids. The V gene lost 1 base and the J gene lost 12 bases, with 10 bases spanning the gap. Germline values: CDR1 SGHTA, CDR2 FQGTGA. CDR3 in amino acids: CASSLRQGRQFF. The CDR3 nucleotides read TGTGCCAGCAGCTTAAGGCAAGGGCGGCAGTTCTTC.

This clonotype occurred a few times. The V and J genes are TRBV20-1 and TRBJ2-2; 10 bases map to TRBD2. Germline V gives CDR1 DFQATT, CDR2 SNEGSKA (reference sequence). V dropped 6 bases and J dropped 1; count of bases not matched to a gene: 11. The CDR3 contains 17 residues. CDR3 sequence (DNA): TGCAGTGCGTTGCCAGCTAGCGGGGGCCAGAACACCGGGGAGCTGTTTTTT. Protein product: CSALPASGGQNTGELFF.

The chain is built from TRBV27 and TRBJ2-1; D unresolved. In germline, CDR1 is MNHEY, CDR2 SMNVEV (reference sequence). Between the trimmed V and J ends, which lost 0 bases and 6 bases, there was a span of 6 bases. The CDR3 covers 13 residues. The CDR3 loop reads CASSLSRTNEQFF. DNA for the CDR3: TGTGCCAGCAGTTTATCCAGGACCAATGAGCAGTTCTTC.

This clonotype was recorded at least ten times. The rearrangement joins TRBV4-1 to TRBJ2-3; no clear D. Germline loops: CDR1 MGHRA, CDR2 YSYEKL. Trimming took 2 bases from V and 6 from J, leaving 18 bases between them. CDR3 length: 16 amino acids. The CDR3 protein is CASSQQWPGSHDTQYF. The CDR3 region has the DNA TGCGCCAGCAGCCAACAATGGCCCGGGTCCCACGATACGCAGTATTTT.

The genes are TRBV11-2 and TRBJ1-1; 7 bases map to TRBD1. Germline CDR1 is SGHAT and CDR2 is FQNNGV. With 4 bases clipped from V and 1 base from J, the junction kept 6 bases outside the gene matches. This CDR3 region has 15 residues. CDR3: CASSWQGVANTEAFF. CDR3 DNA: TGTGCCAGCAGCTGGCAGGGGGTGGCGAACACTGAAGCTTTCTTT.

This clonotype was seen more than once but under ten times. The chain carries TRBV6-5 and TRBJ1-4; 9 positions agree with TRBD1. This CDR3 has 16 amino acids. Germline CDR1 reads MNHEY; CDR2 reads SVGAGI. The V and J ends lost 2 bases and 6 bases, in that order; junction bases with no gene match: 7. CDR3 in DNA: TGTGCCAGCAGTTACGAGCCGGGACAGGGCCATGAAAAACTGTTTTTT. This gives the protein CASSYEPGQGHEKLFF.

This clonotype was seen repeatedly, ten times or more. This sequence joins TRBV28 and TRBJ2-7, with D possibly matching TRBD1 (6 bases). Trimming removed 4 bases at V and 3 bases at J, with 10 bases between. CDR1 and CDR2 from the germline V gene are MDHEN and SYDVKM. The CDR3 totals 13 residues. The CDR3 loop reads CASSSTGIYEQYV. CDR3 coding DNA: TGTGCCAGCAGTTCTACAGGGATCTACGAGCAGTACGTC.

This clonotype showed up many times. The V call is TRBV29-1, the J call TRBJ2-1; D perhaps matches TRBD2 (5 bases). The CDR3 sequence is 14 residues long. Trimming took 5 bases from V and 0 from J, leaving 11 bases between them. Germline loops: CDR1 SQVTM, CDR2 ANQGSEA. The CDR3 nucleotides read TGCAGCGTTATAGCGTTTAGCTCCTACAATGAGCAGTTCTTC. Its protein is CSVIAFSSYNEQFF.

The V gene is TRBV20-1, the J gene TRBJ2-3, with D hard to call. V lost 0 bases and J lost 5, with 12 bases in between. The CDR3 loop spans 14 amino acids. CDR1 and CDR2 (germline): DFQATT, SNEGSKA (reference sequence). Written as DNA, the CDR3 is TGCAGTGCTAGAGATCAGGCTGCACGAGATACGCAGTATTTT. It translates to CSARDQAARDTQYF.

The CDR3 region has the DNA TGCAGTGCCCTCGCGGGGAGTGGGGGGCGAATCTACGAGCAGTACGTC. The encoded protein is CSALAGSGGRIYEQYV. The gene calls are TRBV20-1 and TRBJ2-7; D is tentatively TRBD1 or TRBD2 (6 bases each). Germline CDR1 and CDR2: DFQATT and SNEGSKA (reference sequence). CDR3 size: 16 residues. The ends were cut back, 6 bases at V and 3 bases at J, with 24 bases in the middle.

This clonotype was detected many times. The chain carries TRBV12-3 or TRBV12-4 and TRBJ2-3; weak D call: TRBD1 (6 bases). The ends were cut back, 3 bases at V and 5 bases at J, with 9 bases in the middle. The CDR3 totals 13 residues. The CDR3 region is CASSFTGIDTQYF. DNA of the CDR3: TGTGCCAGCAGTTTCACAGGGATAGATACGCAGTATTTT.